The clone carrying this T cell receptor beta chain was detected ten times or more. Antigen: not known. Germline trimming cut 8 bases from V and 3 bases from J; bases unmatched to any gene: 13. CDR1 and CDR2 from the germline V gene are KGHSH and LQKENI. The CDR3 has 17 amino acids. As for time point: pre-sensitization, week 0. The treatment: therapeutic diphenylcyclopropenone sensitization with weekly scalp DPC. This entry belongs to a study of human T cells and chemical hapten exposure. Across the whole study: A roughly 2 cm by roughly 2 cm inner upper arm patch received 2% DPC for sensitization. From small differences in pooled library volume came most of the variation in per-sample TCR yields. Study-level points and caveats: Expanded TCR sets contained significantly more large CDR3 similarity clusters than controls. TCRs above 1 in 1000 frequency stayed constant with DPC sensitization.

TCRdb reprocessed the RACE reads with MiXCR, giving one entry per CDR3 protein. This table has tens of thousands of distinct CDR3 sequences, approximately 11% appearing once. The input for sequencing was whole blood, taken in connection with sensitization to the hapten diphenylcyclopropenone (DPC). The chain combines TRBV18 with TRBJ2-3; 11 bases are a match to TRBD1. This sequence originates from a woman aged 50 to 60 with alopecia areata. Some clones in this sample may be carry-over from other donors' samples. CDR3 nucleotides: TGTGCCAGCCCCCACCCCCGGACAGGGGGCGCGACAGATACGCAGTATTTT. Translated: CASPHPRTGGATDTQYF. Complete variable domain (other parts from reference TRBV18 and TRBJ2-3): NAGVMQNPRHLVRRRGQEARLRCSPMKGHSHVYWYRQLPEEGLKFMVYLQKENIIDESGMPKERFSAEFPKEGPSILRIQQVVRGDSAAYFCASPHPRTGGATDTQYFGPGTRLTVL.